Listed here are 26 T cell receptor beta chains from one sample, sequenced in a study of blood T cell repertoires in COVID-19. The data were produced by immunoSEQ multiplex PCR, yet TCRdb's version contains in-frame clones alone and is incomplete. The sample includes roughly 230,000 clones, nearly 90% of them seen just once. Specimen: peripheral blood. The receptors shown here come from a woman in her thirties or forties who had recovered from COVID-19.

The CDR3 DNA sequence: TGTGCCAGCACCCCTAGCCCAGATACGCAGTATTTT. Protein sequence: CASTPSPDTQYF. The chain recombines TRBV2 with TRBJ2-3; TRBD2 is a possible D gene (5 bases). Per the germline V gene, CDR1 is SNHLY and CDR2 is FYNNEI. This CDR3 has 12 amino acids. Deletions cut 7 bases from V and 4 bases from J, with 9 bases between.

The gene calls are TRBV13 and TRBJ2-1; 14 bases map to TRBD2. This CDR3 region has 17 residues. V trimming: 5 bases; J trimming: 8 bases; junction bases outside the gene matches: 11. The germline CDR1 and CDR2 sequences are PRHDT and FYEKMQ (reference sequence). The CDR3, as DNA: TGTGCCAGCAGCATGCGACTAGCGGGAGGGCAGTGGGATGAGCAGTTCTTC. Protein product: CASSMRLAGGQWDEQFF.

The chain couples TRBV3-1 (or the pseudogene TRBV3-2) to TRBJ1-3; D gene unclear. The ends were cut back, 4 bases at V and 8 bases at J, with 12 bases in the middle. CDR3 size: 13 residues. CDR1 and CDR2 (germline): LGHDT, YNNKEL (reference sequence). Here the CDR3 reads CASSRDSSDTIYF. The CDR3 DNA sequence: TGTGCCAGCAGCCGCGATAGCTCCGACACCATATATTTT.

The chain joins TRBV27 to TRBJ2-1; possibly TRBD2 for D (6 bases). Germline V CDR1 and CDR2: MNHEY, SMNVEV (reference sequence). Between the trimmed V and J ends, which lost 0 bases and 7 bases, there was a span of 16 bases. The CDR3 totals 16 residues. As DNA, the CDR3 is TGTGCCAGCAGTTTATCGTGGGACTGGATTATGAATGAGCAGTTCTTC. Protein: CASSLSWDWIMNEQFF.

The chain employs TRBV30 and TRBJ1-6; no firm D call. The CDR3 length is 13 residues. Trimming shortened V by 4 bases and J by 7 bases, and 11 bases separated the two germline ends. CDR1 and CDR2 from the germline V gene are GTSNPN and SVGIG (reference sequence). CDR3 sequence: CAWNTGGNSPLHF. Here the CDR3 DNA reads TGTGCCTGGAATACGGGTGGGAATTCACCCCTCCACTTT.

This chain connects TRBV13 to TRBJ2-2; D is uncertain. Per the germline V gene, CDR1 is PRHDT and CDR2 is FYEKMQ (reference sequence). The CDR3 sequence is 13 residues long. Deletions cut 0 bases from V and 8 bases from J, with 7 bases between. This CDR3 is CASSLGWPGELFF. CDR3 nucleotide sequence: TGTGCCAGCAGCTTAGGTTGGCCTGGGGAGCTGTTTTTT.

The chain has TRBV9 and TRBJ2-3; 13 bases map to TRBD2. CDR3 length: 17 amino acids. From germline, CDR1 is SGDLS and CDR2 YYNGEE. Trimming removed 4 bases from V and 5 bases from J; junction bases left unmatched: 10. CDR3 amino acids: CASSLSGTSGNGDTQYF. The CDR3 DNA reads TGTGCCAGCAGCCTGTCCGGGACTAGCGGGAACGGAGATACGCAGTATTTT.

V and J are TRBV18 and TRBJ2-7, with a weak D call TRBD1 (5 bases). Trimming shortened V by 4 bases and J by 4 bases, and 11 bases separated the two germline ends. The CDR3 consists of 13 residues. The germline CDR1 and CDR2 sequences are KGHSH and LQKENI. The CDR3: CASSQGKGYEQYV. Written as DNA, the CDR3 is TGTGCCAGCTCACAGGGGAAGGGGTACGAGCAGTACGTC.

The genes are TRBV7-8 and TRBJ2-2; TRBD2 aligns across 10 bases. V dropped 3 bases and J dropped 4; count of bases not matched to a gene: 8. Germline CDR1 and CDR2: SGHVS and FQNEAQ. The CDR3 contains 17 residues. In DNA form, the CDR3 reads TGTGCCAGCAGCTTCGGACTAGCGGCTTCGGGCACCGGGGAGCTGTTTTTT. Its protein is CASSFGLAASGTGELFF.

The rearrangement joins TRBV5-1 to TRBJ2-1; TRBD2 is a possible D gene (7 bases). Germline V lookup: CDR1 SGHRS, CDR2 YFSETQ. This CDR3 region has 16 residues. Trimming pared 0 bases from V and 2 bases from J, leaving 12 bases between. In DNA, the CDR3 is TGCGCCAGCAGCTTGGCGCGGCGGGGGCCCTACAATGAGCAGTTCTTC. This codes for CASSLARRGPYNEQFF.

The CDR3 nucleotides are TGTGCCTGGGCCAGAGGGGGGGCGGATTTTGGAAACACCATATATTTT. Translating gives CAWARGGADFGNTIYF. This chain uses TRBV30 with TRBJ1-3; possible D gene TRBD1, 6 bases. The V end lost 5 bases, the J end lost 3 bases, and 20 bases lay between the germline ends. Germline V CDR1 and CDR2: GTSNPN, SVGIG (reference sequence). The CDR3 loop spans 16 amino acids. The whole variable domain, remainder taken from reference TRBV30 and TRBJ1-3, is SQTIHQWPATLVQPVGSPLSLECTVEGTSNPNLYWYRQAAGRGLQLLFYSVGIGQISSEVPQNLSASRPQDRQFILSSKKLLLSDSGFYLCAWARGGADFGNTIYFGEGSWLTVV.

The chain has TRBV28 and TRBJ2-6; 10 bases are shared with TRBD1. The CDR3 loop spans 18 amino acids. Per germline, CDR1 MDHEN and CDR2 SYDVKM. V lost 7 bases to trimming and J lost 0 bases; unmatched junction nucleotides: 9. The CDR3 coding sequence is TGTGCCAGCACTACAGGACAGGGGGGGTACTCTGGGGCCAACGTCCTGACTTTC. This gives the protein CASTTGQGGYSGANVLTF.

The chain recombines TRBV4-2 with TRBJ2-7; 10 nucleotides line up with TRBD2. V lost 8 bases to trimming and J lost 1 base; unmatched junction nucleotides: 2. The germline V gene encodes CDR1 LGHNA and CDR2 YNFKEQ. This CDR3 has 13 amino acids. The CDR3 is CASGSGGSYEQYF. The CDR3 nucleotides are TGTGCCAGCGGTAGCGGGGGGTCCTACGAGCAGTACTTC.

The chain has TRBV10-3 and TRBJ1-3; maybe TRBD1 (5 bases). The V gene's germline CDR1 is ENHRY and CDR2 SYGVKD. CDR3 length: 16 amino acids. Trimming cost V 3 bases and J 4 bases, with 16 bases left between them. CDR3 protein: CAISDSQGVKGNTIYF. Written as DNA, the CDR3 is TGTGCCATCAGTGATTCCCAGGGCGTCAAGGGAAACACCATATATTTT.

The chain employs TRBV19 and TRBJ2-4; 8 positions agree with TRBD1. Germline assignment: CDR1 LNHDA and CDR2 SQIVND (reference sequence). Trimming removed 5 bases from V and 4 bases from J; junction bases left unmatched: 13. The CDR3 runs to 17 residues. This CDR3 is CASSAPQGALRKNIQYF. The CDR3 DNA reads as TGTGCCAGTAGTGCTCCCCAGGGGGCCTTGAGAAAAAACATTCAGTACTTC. Supplemented by reference TRBV19 and TRBJ2-4, the full variable domain reads DGGITQSPKYLFRKEGQNVTLSCEQNLNHDAMYWYRQDPGQGLRLIYYSQIVNDFQKGDIAEGYSVSREKKESFPLTVTSAQKNPTAFYLCASSAPQGALRKNIQYFGAGTRLSVL.

This clone was recorded only once. V gene TRBV28 combines with J gene TRBJ1-5, with unresolved D. Germline-derived CDR1 and CDR2 are MDHEN and SYDVKM. This CDR3 region has 14 residues. The V and J ends lost 3 bases and 2 bases respectively, with 8 bases between them. DNA of the CDR3: TGTGCCAGCAGTTTGAGGGATGGCAATCAGCCCCAGCATTTT. It codes for CASSLRDGNQPQHF.

The chain uses TRBV6-6 and TRBJ1-2, with D unresolved. Trimming stripped 4 bases from V and 6 bases from J, with 15 bases between. Germline V gene lookup returns CDR1 MNHNY and CDR2 SVGAGI (reference sequence). The CDR3 covers 14 residues. This chain's CDR3 is CASSLTRSEDGYTF. The CDR3 bases are TGTGCCAGCAGTTTGACAAGATCAGAAGATGGCTACACCTTC.

The V gene is TRBV6-5, the J gene TRBJ2-7, with 8 bases that match TRBD1. With 3 bases clipped from V and 1 base from J, the junction kept 2 bases outside the gene matches. CDR3 length: 14 amino acids. Germline V CDR1 and CDR2: MNHEY, SVGAGI. CDR3 sequence reads: CASSYGDRSYEQYF. The CDR3 DNA reads TGTGCCAGCAGTTATGGGGACAGGTCCTACGAGCAGTACTTC.

The CDR3 loop reads CASSVGRGIGELFF. The CDR3 DNA reads TGCGCCAGCAGCGTCGGCCGGGGGATCGGGGAGCTGTTTTTT. The gene calls are TRBV5-1 and TRBJ2-2; D might be TRBD2 (6 bases). Trimming left V 4 bases short and J 7 bases short, with 14 bases between. Germline lookup yields CDR1 SGHRS and CDR2 YFSETQ. This CDR3 is 14 amino acids long.

The genes are TRBV7-9 and TRBJ2-2, with a tentative D call TRBD1 (6 bases). The CDR3 consists of 15 residues. Germline lookup yields CDR1 SEHNR and CDR2 FQNEAQ (reference sequence). V gave up 1 base and J gave up 7 bases, with 13 bases separating them. The CDR3 nucleotides read TGTGCCAGCAGCTTAGGCAGGGGAAGCGTCGGGGAGCTGTTTTTT. It codes for CASSLGRGSVGELFF.

In its sample, this clone was seen once. The CDR3 here is CASSFPPPDNFFF. The CDR3 DNA reads TGTGCCAGCAGCTTCCCCCCCCCTGACAATTTTTTCTTC. The genes are TRBV7-9 and TRBJ2-1; unclear D gene. CDR1 SEHNR and CDR2 FQNEAQ come from the germline V gene (reference sequence). V gave up 3 bases and J gave up 16 bases, with 19 bases separating them. This CDR3 comprises 13 residues.

The V gene is TRBV5-1, the J gene TRBJ1-1; TRBD1 might be the D (5 bases). There are 14 residues in the CDR3. Germline values: CDR1 SGHRS, CDR2 YFSETQ. V gave up 0 bases and J gave up 4 bases, with 10 bases separating them. CDR3 in amino acids: CASSLVHQGTEAFF. CDR3 nucleotide sequence: TGCGCCAGCAGCTTGGTCCACCAGGGCACTGAAGCTTTCTTT.

The V call is TRBV4-1, the J call TRBJ2-7; a weak D match, TRBD1 (6 bases). The length of the CDR3 is 13 residues. Trimming left V 4 bases short and J 5 bases short, with 12 bases between. Germline-derived CDR1 and CDR2 are MGHRA and YSYEKL. CDR3 DNA sequence: TGCGCCAGCAGCCTACTACAGGGCGACGAGCAGTACTTC. This translates into CASSLLQGDEQYF.

This clone was counted between two and nine times. The genes are TRBV28 and TRBJ2-1; 7 nucleotides match TRBD1. The CDR3 is 13 residues long. CDR1 is MDHEN, CDR2 SYDVKM, per germline. With V trimmed by 7 bases and J by 8 bases, 8 bases remained unmatched. The CDR3 region has the DNA TGTGCCAGCATGACAGGGAGTACGGATGAGCAGTTCTTC. Its protein product is CASMTGSTDEQFF.

The rearrangement links TRBV30 to TRBJ2-7; 10 nucleotides match TRBD2. V shed 3 bases and J 6 bases; nucleotides not matched to a gene: 14. This CDR3 spans 16 amino acids. Germline CDR1 and CDR2: GTSNPN and SVGIG (reference sequence). The CDR3 nucleotides are TGTGCCTGGAGGGGGGGAACTAGCGGGGAAATCTTCGAGCAGTACTTC. This sequence encodes CAWRGGTSGEIFEQYF.

The rearrangement links TRBV7-2 to TRBJ1-1, with D perhaps TRBD1 (5 bases). The CDR3 loop spans 17 amino acids. V was shortened by 2 bases and J by 0 bases, with 16 bases between the two germline ends. Germline CDR1 reads SGHTA; CDR2 reads FQGNSA. CDR3 DNA: TGTGCCAGCAGCTTAAGGGGTTCCTCCTACATGAACACTGAAGCTTTCTTT. Its translation: CASSLRGSSYMNTEAFF.